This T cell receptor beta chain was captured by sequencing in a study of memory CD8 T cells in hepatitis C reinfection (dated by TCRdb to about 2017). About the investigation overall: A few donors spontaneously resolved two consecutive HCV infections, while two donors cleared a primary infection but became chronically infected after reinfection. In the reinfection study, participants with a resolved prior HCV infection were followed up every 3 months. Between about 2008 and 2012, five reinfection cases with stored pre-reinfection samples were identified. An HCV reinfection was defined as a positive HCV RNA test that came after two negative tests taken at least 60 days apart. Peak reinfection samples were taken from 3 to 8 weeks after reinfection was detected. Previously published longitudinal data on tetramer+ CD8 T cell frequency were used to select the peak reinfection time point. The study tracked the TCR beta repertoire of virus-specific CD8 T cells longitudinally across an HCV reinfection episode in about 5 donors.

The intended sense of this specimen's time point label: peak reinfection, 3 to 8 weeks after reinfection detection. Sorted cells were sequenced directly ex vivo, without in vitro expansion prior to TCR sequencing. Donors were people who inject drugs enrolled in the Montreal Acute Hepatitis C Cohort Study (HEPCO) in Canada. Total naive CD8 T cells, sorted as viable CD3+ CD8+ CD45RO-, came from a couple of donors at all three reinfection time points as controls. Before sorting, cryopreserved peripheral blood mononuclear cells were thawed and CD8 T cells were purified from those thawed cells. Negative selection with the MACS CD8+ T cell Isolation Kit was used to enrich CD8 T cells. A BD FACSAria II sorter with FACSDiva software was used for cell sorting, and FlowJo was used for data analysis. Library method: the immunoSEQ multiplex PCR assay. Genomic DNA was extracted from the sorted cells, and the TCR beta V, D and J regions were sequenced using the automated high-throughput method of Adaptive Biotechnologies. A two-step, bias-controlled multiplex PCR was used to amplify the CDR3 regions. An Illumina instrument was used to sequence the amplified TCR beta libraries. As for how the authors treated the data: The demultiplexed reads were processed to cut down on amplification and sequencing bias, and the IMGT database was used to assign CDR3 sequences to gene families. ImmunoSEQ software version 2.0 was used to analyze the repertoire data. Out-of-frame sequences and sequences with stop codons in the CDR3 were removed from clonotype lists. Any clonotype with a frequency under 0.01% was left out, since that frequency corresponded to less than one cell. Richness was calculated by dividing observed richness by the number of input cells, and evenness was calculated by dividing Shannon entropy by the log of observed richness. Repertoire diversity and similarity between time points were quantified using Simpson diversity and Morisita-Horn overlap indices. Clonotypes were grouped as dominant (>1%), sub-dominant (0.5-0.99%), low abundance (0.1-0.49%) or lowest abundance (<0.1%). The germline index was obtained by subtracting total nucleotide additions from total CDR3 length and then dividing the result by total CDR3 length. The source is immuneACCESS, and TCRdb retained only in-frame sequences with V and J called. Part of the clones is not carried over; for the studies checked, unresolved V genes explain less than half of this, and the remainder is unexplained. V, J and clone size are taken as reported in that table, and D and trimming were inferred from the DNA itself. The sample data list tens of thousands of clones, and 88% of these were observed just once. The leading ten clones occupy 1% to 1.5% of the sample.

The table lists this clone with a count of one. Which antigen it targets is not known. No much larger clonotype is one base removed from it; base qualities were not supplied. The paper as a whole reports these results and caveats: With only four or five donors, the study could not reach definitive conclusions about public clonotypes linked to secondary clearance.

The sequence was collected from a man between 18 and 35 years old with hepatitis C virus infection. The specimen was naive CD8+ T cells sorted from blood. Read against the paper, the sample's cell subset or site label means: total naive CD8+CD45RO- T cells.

The CDR3 amino acid sequence is: CASSLVEAFSYEQYF. The sequence in DNA is TGTGCCAGCAGCTTAGTAGAGGCTTTCTCCTACGAGCAGTACTTC. This receptor chain uses TRBV7-9 and TRBJ2-7; no D gene call is confident. V sheds 1 base and J sheds 0 bases, leaving 10 bases between their ends. CDR1 and CDR2 are read off the germline V gene (reference sequence) as SEHNR and FQNEAQ. The CDR3 runs 15 residues from the cysteine to the phenylalanine. Only CDR3 DNA is held: 45 bases, read in frame from base 1.